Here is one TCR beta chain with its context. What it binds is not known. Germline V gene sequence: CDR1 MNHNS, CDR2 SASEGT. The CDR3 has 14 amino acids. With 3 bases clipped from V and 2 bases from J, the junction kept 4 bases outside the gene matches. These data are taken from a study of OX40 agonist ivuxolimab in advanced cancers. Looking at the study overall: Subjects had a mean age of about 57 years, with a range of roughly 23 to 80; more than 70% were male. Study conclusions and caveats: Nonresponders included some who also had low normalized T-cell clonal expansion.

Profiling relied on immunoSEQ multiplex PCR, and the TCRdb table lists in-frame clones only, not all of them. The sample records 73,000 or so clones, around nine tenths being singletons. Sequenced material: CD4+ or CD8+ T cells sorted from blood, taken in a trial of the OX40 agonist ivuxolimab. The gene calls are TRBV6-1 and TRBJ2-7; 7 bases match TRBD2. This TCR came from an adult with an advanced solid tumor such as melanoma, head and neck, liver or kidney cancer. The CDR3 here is CASSEGGGTYEQYF. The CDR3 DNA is TGTGCCAGCAGTGAGGGGGGGGGAACCTACGAGCAGTACTTC.